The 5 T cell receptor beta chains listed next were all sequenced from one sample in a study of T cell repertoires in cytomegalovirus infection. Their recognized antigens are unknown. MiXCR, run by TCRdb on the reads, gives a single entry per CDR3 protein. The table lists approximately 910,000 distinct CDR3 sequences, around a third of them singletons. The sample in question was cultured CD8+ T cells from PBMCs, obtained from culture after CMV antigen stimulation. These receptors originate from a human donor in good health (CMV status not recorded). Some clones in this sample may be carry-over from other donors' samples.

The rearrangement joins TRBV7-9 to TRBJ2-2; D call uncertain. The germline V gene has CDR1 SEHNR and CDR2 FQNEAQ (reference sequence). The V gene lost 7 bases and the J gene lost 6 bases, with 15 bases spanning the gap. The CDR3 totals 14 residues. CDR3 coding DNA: TGTGCCAGCATCGGCAGATTAGATCCCGGGGAGCTGTTTTTT. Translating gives CASIGRLDPGELFF.

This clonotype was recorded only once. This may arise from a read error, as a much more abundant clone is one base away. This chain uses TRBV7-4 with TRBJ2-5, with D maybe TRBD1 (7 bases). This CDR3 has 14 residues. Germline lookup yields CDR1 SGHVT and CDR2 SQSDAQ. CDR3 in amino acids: CVSSQGAGGETQYF. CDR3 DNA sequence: TGTGTCAGCAGCCAAGGAGCAGGGGGGGAGACCCAGTACTTC.

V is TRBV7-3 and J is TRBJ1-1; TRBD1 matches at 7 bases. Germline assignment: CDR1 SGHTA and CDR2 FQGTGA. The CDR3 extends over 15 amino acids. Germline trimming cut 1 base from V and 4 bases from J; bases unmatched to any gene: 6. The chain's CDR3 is CASSLNDRAGTEAFF. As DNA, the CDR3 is TGTGCCAGCAGCTTAAATGACAGGGCGGGCACTGAAGCTTTCTTT. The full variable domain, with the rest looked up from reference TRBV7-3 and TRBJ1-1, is GAGVSQTPSNKVTEKGKYVELRCDPISGHTALYWYRQSLGQGPEFLIYFQGTGAADDSGLPNDRFFAVRPEGSVSTLKIQRTERGDSAVYLCASSLNDRAGTEAFFGQGTRLTVV.

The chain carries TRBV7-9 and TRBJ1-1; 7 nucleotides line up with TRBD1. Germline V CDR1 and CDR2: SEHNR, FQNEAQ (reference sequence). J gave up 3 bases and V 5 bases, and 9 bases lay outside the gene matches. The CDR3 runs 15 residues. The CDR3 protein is CASSPPQGFDTEAFF. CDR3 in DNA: TGTGCCAGCAGCCCCCCACAGGGGTTTGACACTGAAGCTTTCTTT.

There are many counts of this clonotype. CDR3: CASSWTPLAADTDTQYF. The CDR3 nucleotides are TGTGCCAGCAGTTGGACTCCGTTAGCGGCCGACACAGATACGCAGTATTTT. The rearrangement links TRBV6-5 to TRBJ2-3; maybe TRBD2 (6 bases). There are 17 residues in the CDR3. Between the trimmed V and J ends, which lost 4 bases and 2 bases, there was a span of 19 bases. Germline V gene sequence: CDR1 MNHEY, CDR2 SVGAGI.